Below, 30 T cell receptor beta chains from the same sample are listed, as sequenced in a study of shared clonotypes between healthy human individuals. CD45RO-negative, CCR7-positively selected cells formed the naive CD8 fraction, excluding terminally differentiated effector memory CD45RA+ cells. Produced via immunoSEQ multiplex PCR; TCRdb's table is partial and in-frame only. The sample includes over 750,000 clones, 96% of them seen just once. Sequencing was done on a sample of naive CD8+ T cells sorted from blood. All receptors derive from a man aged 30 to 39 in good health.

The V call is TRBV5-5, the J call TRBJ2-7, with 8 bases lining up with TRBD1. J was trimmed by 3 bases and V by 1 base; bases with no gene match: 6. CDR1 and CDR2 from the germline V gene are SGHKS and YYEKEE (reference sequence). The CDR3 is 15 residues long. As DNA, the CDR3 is TGTGCCAGCAGCTTGTTAAGACAGGGGAGCTACGAGCAGTACTTC. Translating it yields CASSLLRQGSYEQYF.

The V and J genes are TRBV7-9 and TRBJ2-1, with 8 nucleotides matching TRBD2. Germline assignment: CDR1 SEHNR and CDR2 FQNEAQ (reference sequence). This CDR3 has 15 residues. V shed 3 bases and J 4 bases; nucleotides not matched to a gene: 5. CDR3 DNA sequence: TGTGCCAGCAGCTTCGCCGGGACTAGTTACAATGAGCAGTTCTTC. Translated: CASSFAGTSYNEQFF.

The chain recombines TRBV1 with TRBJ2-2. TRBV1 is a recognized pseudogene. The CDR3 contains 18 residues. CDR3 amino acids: CTSSLQKRDPKPPGELFF. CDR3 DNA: TGCACCAGCAGCCTACAGAAGAGGGACCCCAAACCCCCCGGGGAGCTGTTTTTT.

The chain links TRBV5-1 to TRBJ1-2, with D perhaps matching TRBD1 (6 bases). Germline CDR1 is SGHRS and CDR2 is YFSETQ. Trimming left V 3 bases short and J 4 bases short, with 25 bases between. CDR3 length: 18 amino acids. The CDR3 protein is CASSSSLAGGAWGYGYTF. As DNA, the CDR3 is TGCGCCAGCAGCTCCAGTCTTGCGGGGGGCGCCTGGGGCTATGGCTACACCTTC.

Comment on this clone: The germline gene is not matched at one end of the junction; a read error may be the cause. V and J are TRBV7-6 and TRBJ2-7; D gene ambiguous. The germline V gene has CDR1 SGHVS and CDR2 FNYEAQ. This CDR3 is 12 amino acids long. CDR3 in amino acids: CASGFGSYEQYF. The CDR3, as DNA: TGTGCCAGCGGCTTCGGCTCCTACGAGCAGTACTTC. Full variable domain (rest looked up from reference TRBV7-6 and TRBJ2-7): GAGVSQSPRYKVTKRGQDVALRCDPISGHVSLYWYRQALGQGPEFLTYFNYEAQQDKSGLPNDRFSAERPEGSISTLTIQRTEQRDSAMYRCASGFGSYEQYFGPGTRLTVT.

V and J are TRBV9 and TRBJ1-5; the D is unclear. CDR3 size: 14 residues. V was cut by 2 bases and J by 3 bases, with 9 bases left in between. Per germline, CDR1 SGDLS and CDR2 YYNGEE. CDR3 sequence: CASSVEGDNQPQHF. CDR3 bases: TGTGCCAGCAGCGTGGAGGGTGACAATCAGCCCCAGCATTTT.

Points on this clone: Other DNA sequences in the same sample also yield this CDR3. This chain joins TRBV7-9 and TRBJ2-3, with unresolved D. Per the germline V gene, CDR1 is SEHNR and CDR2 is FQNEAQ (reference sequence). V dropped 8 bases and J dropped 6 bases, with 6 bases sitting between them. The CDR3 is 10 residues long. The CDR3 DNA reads TGTGCCAGCTTTGGGGATACGCAGTATTTT. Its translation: CASFGDTQYF.

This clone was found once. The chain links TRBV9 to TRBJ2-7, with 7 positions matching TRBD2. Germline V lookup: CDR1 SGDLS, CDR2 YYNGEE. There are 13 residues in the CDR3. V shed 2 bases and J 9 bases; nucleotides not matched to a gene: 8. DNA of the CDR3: TGTGCCAGCAGCGTTAGACTAGCCGGGGCGCAGTACTTC. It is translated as CASSVRLAGAQYF.

The CDR3 loop is CASSQVGQGPVPGYEQYF. Written as DNA, the CDR3 is TGTGCCAGCAGCCAAGTAGGCCAGGGACCCGTCCCGGGCTACGAGCAGTACTTC. The V and J genes are TRBV14 and TRBJ2-7, with D perhaps TRBD1 or TRBD2 (5 bases each). Germline V gene lookup returns CDR1 SGHDN and CDR2 FVKESK. The V gene lost 1 base and the J gene lost 3 bases, with 22 bases spanning the gap. The CDR3 is 18 amino acids.

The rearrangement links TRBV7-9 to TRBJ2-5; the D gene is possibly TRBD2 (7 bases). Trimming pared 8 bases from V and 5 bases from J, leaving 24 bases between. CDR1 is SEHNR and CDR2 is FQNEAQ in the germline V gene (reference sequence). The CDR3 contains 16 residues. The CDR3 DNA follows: TGTGCCAGCCGTTCCGCCCGAAGGGGGGGCGGTGAGACCCAGTACTTC. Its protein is CASRSARRGGGETQYF.

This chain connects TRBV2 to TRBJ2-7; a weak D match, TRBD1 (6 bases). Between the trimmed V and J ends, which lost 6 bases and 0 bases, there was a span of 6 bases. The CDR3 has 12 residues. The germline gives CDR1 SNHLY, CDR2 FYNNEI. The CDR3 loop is CASRGHSYEQYF. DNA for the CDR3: TGTGCCAGCAGGGGACACTCCTACGAGCAGTACTTC.

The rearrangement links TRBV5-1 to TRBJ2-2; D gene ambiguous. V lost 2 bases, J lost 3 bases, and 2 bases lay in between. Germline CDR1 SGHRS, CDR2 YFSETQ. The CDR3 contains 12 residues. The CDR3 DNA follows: TGCGCCAGCAGCTTTTACACCGGGGAGCTGTTTTTT. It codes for CASSFYTGELFF.

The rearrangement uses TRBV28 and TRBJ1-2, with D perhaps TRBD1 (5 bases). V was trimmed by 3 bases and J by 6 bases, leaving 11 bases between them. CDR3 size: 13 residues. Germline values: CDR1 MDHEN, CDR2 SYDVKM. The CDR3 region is CASSFVGDDGYTF. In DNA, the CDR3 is TGTGCCAGCAGTTTTGTGGGGGACGATGGCTACACCTTC.

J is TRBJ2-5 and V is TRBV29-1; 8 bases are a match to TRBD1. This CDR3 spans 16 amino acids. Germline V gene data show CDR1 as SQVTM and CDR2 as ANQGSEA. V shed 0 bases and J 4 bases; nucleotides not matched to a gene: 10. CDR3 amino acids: CSVEESWTGLGETQYF. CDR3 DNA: TGCAGCGTTGAAGAGAGCTGGACAGGGTTGGGAGAGACCCAGTACTTC.

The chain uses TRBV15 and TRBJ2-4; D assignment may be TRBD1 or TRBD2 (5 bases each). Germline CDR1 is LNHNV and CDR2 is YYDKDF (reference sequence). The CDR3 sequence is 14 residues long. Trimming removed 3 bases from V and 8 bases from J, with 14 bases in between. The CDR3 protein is CATSSMRGLDIQYF. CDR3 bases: TGTGCCACCAGCAGTATGAGGGGCTTGGACATTCAGTACTTC.

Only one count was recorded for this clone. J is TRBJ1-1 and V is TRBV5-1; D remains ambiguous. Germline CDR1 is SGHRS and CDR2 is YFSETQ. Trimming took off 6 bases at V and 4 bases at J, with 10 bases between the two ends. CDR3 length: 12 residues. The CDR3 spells CASTDTGTEAFF. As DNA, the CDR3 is TGCGCCAGCACTGATACTGGCACTGAAGCTTTCTTT. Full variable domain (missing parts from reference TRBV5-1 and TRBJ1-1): KAGVTQTPRYLIKTRGQQVTLSCSPISGHRSVSWYQQTPGQGLQFLFEYFSETQRNKGNFPGRFSGRQFSNSRSEMNVSTLELGDSALYLCASTDTGTEAFFGQGTRLTVV.

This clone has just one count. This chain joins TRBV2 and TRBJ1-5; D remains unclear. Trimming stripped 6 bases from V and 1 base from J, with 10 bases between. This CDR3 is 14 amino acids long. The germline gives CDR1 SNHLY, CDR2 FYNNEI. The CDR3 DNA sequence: TGTGCCAGCAGCGCCGGCGAAAGCAATCAGCCCCAGCATTTT. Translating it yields CASSAGESNQPQHF.

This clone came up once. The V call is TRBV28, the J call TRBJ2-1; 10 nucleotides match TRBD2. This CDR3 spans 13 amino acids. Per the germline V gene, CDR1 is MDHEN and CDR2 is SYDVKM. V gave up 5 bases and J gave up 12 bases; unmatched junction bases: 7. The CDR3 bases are TGTGCCAGCAGTCCGCAACTAGCGGGAAGGCAGTTCTTC. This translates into CASSPQLAGRQFF.

Written as DNA, the CDR3 is TGTGCCACGCAGACAGGGAGGGCCGGGGAGCTGTTTTTT. It codes for CATQTGRAGELFF. V usage is TRBV10-3 and J usage is TRBJ2-2, with D perhaps TRBD1 or TRBD2 (7 bases each). From germline, CDR1 is ENHRY and CDR2 SYGVKD. Trimming left V 10 bases short and J 6 bases short, with 15 bases between. There are 13 residues in the CDR3.

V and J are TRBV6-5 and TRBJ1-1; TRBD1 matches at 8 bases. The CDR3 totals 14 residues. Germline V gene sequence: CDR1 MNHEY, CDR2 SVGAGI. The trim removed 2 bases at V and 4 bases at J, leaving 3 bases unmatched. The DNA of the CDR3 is TGTGCCAGCAGTTACCCAGGGGGCAGCACTGAAGCTTTCTTT. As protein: CASSYPGGSTEAFF.

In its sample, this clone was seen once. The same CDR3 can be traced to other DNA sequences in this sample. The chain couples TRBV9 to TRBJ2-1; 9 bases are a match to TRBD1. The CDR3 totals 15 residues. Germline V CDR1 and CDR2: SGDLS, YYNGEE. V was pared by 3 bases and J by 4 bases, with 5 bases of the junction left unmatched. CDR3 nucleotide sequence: TGTGCCAGCAGCGGGGCCGGGACAGGGTACAATGAGCAGTTCTTC. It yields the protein CASSGAGTGYNEQFF.

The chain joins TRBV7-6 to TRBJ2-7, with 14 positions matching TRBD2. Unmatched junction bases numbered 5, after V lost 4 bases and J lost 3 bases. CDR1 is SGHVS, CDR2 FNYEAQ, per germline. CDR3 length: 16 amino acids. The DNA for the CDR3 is TGTGCCAGCAGCTCGACCGGGACTAGCGGGAGCTACGAGCAGTACTTC. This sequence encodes CASSSTGTSGSYEQYF. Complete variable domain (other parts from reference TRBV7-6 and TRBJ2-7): GAGVSQSPRYKVTKRGQDVALRCDPISGHVSLYWYRQALGQGPEFLTYFNYEAQQDKSGLPNDRFSAERPEGSISTLTIQRTEQRDSAMYRCASSSTGTSGSYEQYFGPGTRLTVT.

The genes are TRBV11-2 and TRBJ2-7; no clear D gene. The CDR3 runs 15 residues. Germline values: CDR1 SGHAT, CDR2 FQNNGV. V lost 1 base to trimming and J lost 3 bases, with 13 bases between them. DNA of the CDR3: TGTGCCAGCAGCTTAGGAATCGACACTTTCTACGAGCAGTACTTC. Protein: CASSLGIDTFYEQYF.

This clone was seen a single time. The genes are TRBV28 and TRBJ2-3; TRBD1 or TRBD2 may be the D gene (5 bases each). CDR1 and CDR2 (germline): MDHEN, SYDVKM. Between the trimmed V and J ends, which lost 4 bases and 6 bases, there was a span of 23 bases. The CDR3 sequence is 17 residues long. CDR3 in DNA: TGTGCCAGCAGTTCCACCAGGGACCCCGGTTTCGTGGATACGCAGTATTTT. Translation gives CASSSTRDPGFVDTQYF.

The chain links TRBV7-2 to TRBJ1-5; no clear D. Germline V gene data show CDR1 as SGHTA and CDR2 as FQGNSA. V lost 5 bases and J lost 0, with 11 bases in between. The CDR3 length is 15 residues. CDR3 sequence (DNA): TGTGCCAGCAGCCCAGGCCTTTATAGCAATCAGCCCCAGCATTTT. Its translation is CASSPGLYSNQPQHF.

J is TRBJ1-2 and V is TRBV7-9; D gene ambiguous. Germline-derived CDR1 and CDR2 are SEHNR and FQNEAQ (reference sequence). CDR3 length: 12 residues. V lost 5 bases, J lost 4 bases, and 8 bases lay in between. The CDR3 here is CASSPGFYGYTF. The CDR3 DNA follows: TGTGCCAGCAGCCCGGGTTTCTATGGCTACACCTTC.

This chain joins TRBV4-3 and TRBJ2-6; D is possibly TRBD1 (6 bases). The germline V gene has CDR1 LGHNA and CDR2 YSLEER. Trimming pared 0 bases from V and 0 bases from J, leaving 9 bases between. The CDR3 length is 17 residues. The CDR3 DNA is TGCGCCAGCAGCCAAGACGGACAGTTCTCTGGGGCCAACGTCCTGACTTTC. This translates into CASSQDGQFSGANVLTF.

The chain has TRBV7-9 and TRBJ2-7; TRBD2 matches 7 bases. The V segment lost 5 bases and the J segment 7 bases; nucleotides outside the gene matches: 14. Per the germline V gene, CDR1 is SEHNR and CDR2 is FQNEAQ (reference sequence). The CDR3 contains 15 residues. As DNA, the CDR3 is TGTGCCAGCAGCACCGGGGGGACGCCTCTGGGTGAGCAGTACTTC. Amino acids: CASSTGGTPLGEQYF.

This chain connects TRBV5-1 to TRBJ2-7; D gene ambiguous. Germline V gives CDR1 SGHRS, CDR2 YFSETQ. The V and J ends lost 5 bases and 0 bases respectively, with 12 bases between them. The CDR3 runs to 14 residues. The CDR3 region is CASRRGPTSYEQYF. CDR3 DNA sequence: TGCGCCAGCAGGAGAGGCCCCACCTCCTACGAGCAGTACTTC.

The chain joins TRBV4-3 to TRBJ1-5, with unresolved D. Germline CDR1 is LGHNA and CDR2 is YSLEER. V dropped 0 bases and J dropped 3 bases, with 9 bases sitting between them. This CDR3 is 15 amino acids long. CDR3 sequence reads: CASSQDLPTNQPQHF. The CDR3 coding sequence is TGCGCCAGCAGCCAAGATTTGCCCACCAATCAGCCCCAGCATTTT.